This T cell receptor (beta chain) was recorded in a study of cytomegalovirus exposure and HLA in healthy donors. Study observations and caveats: It was reported in a later analysis that an Asian-associated ancestry cluster showed fewer N-insertions than the roughly 620-donor mean. Later analysis found that TCR beta chains associated with HLA were more clonally expanded than other, equally common chains. Both high specificity and high sensitivity reportedly marked the classifier's diagnosis of cytomegalovirus status.

This clone has just one count. Its target is unknown. PCR involved 60 Vbeta and 13 Jbeta primers. The method was immunoSEQ multiplex PCR; TCRdb's version includes in-frame clones alone and lacks a portion of them. In the table there are roughly 150,000 clones, more than 75% of which are singletons. CDR1 and CDR2 from the germline V gene are SGHDN and FVKESK. This CDR3 has 15 amino acids. V shed 2 bases, J shed 4 bases, and the junction held 6 bases outside the gene matches. Whereas donors were nominally healthy upon sampling, unrecorded immune exposures were probable. This clonotype was obtained from a male donor in good health and CMV-seronegative. Sequencing input: PBMCs. V is TRBV14 and J is TRBJ1-2, with TRBD1 matching over 8 bases. The CDR3 protein is CASSQLRGQVYGYTF. The CDR3 DNA reads TGTGCCAGCAGCCAACTGAGGGGACAGGTCTATGGCTACACCTTC.